This record covers a single T cell receptor beta chain. This clonotype was counted only a few times. Its antigen is not yet known. No much larger clone exists at a distance of one base, and base qualities are not known. Libraries were prepared through RACE. Sequencing relied on a NextSeq 500. During library preparation, unique molecular identifiers were attached to individual cDNA molecules so that TCRs could be counted quantitatively and reproducibly. For every blood RNA sample, sequencing covered both the TCR alpha and TCR beta chains. Per the authors' processing: The median number of TCRs per sample was over 95,000, ranging from about 23,224 to 750,000. V, J and CDR3 annotation of the TCR reads was carried out using the Decombinator software suite. Every sample was subsampled to the same number of TCRs (28,000) for the PS versus PT1 abundance plots. TCRs were defined as expanded if absent before sensitization and observed at least eight times at the 2-week time point. TCRdb reprocessed the public reads (quality trimming at Q25 with fastp, clone calling with MiXCR) and kept in-frame beta chains. Merged by CDR3 protein, the rows form single entries marked with the most common genes and DNA. It is TCRdb's table, rather than the study itself, that gives the V and J calls and clone size. The sample profile shows around 200,000 distinct CDR3 sequences; around 30% of them were found once. About 2.7% of the sample is taken by the ten largest.

Per the publication, the time point label means: pre-sensitization, week 0. The sample's treatment or condition label, in plain terms: therapeutic diphenylcyclopropenone sensitization with weekly scalp DPC. Blood at each patch-test visit was drawn before the patch test was applied. Eligible patients were aged 18 to 70, diagnosed with alopecia, deemed suitable for DPC therapy, and excluded if pregnant. Total RNA was isolated from unfractionated whole blood collected in Tempus Blood RNA tubes. The sample belongs to a study of human T cells and chemical hapten exposure (dated by TCRdb to the early 2020s). With respect to the entire study: For sensitization, 2% DPC in acetone was applied to a roughly 2 cm by roughly 2 cm area of upper inner arm skin. Alopecia areata with under or over 50% scalp involvement, alopecia totalis and alopecia universalis were represented in the patient cohort, which was mostly female. Blood for TCR sequencing was provided by twenty-nine alopecia patients at one to four time points (pre-sensitization, 2, 6 and 24 weeks). Patch testing on the upper back used Finn chambers containing 0.01% DPC, with scoring done after 6 days according to International Contact Dermatitis Research Group standards. Libraries were pooled for sequencing, and variation in per-sample TCR yields was attributed mainly to small differences in library volumes within the pool. Blood samples were taken from patients before sensitization (week 0) and then at 2, 6 and about 24 weeks after DPC sensitization. This study followed changes in the peripheral blood TCR repertoire in vivo during primary and secondary sensitization of alopecia patients to the hapten diphenylcyclopropenone (DPC). Throughout the approximately 25-week study period, patients were also given weekly therapeutic DPC doses on the scalp.

General study outcomes and caveats: Compared with pre-sensitization or healthy control sets, expanded TCRs formed significantly more large CDR3 similarity clusters, which is consistent with antigen-driven responses. After repeated subsampling, changes were observed in the strength of the expansion versus patch-test correlation and in the threshold at which the correlation became significant. Alopecia, a presumed autoimmune disease, was present in all patients, so the immune response of the patients might differ from that of healthy individuals. Patch test score was positively correlated with the number of PT1 expanded TCRs, with significance at thresholds 8, 16 and 32 but not at 4. The number of TCRs above 1 in 1000 frequency did not change with DPC sensitization; there was no evidence of global repertoire structure alterations.

The TCR sequence derives from a woman aged 25 to 45 with alopecia areata. Some clones in this sample may be carry-over from other donors' samples. The starting material was whole blood, obtained in connection with sensitization to the hapten diphenylcyclopropenone (DPC).

The CDR3 loop reads CAISESESYNEQFF. The DNA sequence is TGTGCCATCAGTGAGTCTGAGAGCTACAATGAGCAGTTCTTC. This receptor chain uses TRBV10-3 and TRBJ2-1, with the D gene uncertain. Inclusive of the bounding cysteine and phenylalanine, the CDR3 is 14 residues long. The kept DNA is CDR3 alone, 42 bases in frame from the first base. The germline V gene gives CDR1 as ENHRY and CDR2 as SYGVKD. The germline ends are 6 bases apart after V is trimmed by 0 bases and J by 3 bases.